The TCR beta chain described here comes from a study of long-term antiretroviral therapy in people with HIV. This was the immunoSEQ v3.0 assay at survey level. Sequencing was performed with immunoSEQ multiplex PCR; in TCRdb, only in-frame clones are kept and a portion is missing. Of under 50,000 clones in the sample, roughly 85% were seen once. This sequence originates from a woman aged 50 to 60 with HIV. The sequencing used unsorted PBMCs, collected 3.1 years after starting antiretroviral therapy.

The CDR3 protein is CATKQGEETQYF. The CDR3 bases are TGTGCCACTAAACAGGGGGAAGAGACCCAGTACTTC. The chain combines TRBV10-3 with TRBJ2-5, with 8 bases identical to TRBD1. Germline V CDR1 and CDR2: ENHRY, SYGVKD. The CDR3 contains 12 residues. J lost 3 bases, V lost 10 bases, and 4 bases had no gene match.